This passage covers 31 T cell receptor beta chains from one sample sequenced in a study of T cell responses to AZD1222 COVID-19 vaccine. The repertoire was sequenced with immunoSEQ multiplex PCR; TCRdb's copy has only in-frame clones and lacks some. The sample includes 90,000 to 100,000 clones, about 81% of them seen just once. Material: peripheral blood, obtained 28 days after the second AZD1222 dose. These receptors were obtained from an adult who received the AZD1222 COVID-19 vaccine.

The gene calls are TRBV10-1 and TRBJ1-5; D is unresolved. The ends were cut back, 2 bases at V and 4 bases at J, with 12 bases in the middle. From germline, CDR1 is WNHNN and CDR2 SYGVQD (reference sequence). This CDR3 is built from 15 residues. The CDR3 DNA is TGCGCCAGCAGTGAGGGTCAGAGGGAGAATCAGCCCCAGCATTTT. This sequence encodes CASSEGQRENQPQHF.

The rearrangement joins TRBV5-4 to TRBJ2-3, with 8 positions matching TRBD2. Trimming cost V 6 bases and J 0 bases; bases outside gene matches: 15. The V gene's germline CDR1 is SGHNT and CDR2 YYREEE (reference sequence). This CDR3 has 18 residues. CDR3 in amino acids: CASTDPSRGGPSTDTQYF. DNA of the CDR3: TGTGCCAGCACCGACCCTAGCCGGGGGGGCCCTAGCACAGATACGCAGTATTTT.

Here the CDR3 DNA reads TGCGCCAGCAGCCCCAGCGGGGGGCGGGGTAATGAGCAGTTCTTC. This codes for CASSPSGGRGNEQFF. The chain is built from TRBV5-1 and TRBJ2-1, with TRBD2 matching over 9 bases. This CDR3 has 15 residues. Germline V gene sequence: CDR1 SGHRS, CDR2 YFSETQ. V shed 4 bases and J 7 bases; nucleotides not matched to a gene: 9.

The chain recombines TRBV7-9 with TRBJ1-5, with D possibly TRBD1 on 6 matching bases. This CDR3 contains 18 residues. Trimming left V 5 bases short and J 1 base short, with 21 bases between. Germline assignment: CDR1 SEHNR and CDR2 FQNEAQ (reference sequence). The CDR3 DNA reads TGTGCCAGCAGCGCGGGAGAACAGGGAGTGGGAAGCAATCAGCCCCAGCATTTT. Translation: CASSAGEQGVGSNQPQHF.

V and J are TRBV7-6 and TRBJ2-7; 7 nucleotides agree with TRBD1. V shed 6 bases and J 4 bases; nucleotides not matched to a gene: 12. The CDR3 length is 15 residues. Looked up from germline, CDR1 is SGHVS and CDR2 is FNYEAQ. The CDR3, as DNA: TGTGCCAGCAGTCAGGACAGGCGGTCCGCTTACGAGCAGTACTTC. As protein: CASSQDRRSAYEQYF.

This chain joins TRBV7-3 and TRBJ1-1; D is unclear. The CDR3 runs to 13 residues. Deletions cut 5 bases from V and 4 bases from J, with 11 bases between. The germline CDR1 and CDR2 sequences are SGHTA and FQGTGA. The CDR3 region is CASSPNKATEAFF. In DNA form, the CDR3 reads TGTGCCAGCAGCCCAAACAAGGCCACTGAAGCTTTCTTT.

This chain links TRBV10-3 with TRBJ2-5; the match to TRBD1 covers 9 bases. V was pared by 8 bases and J by 1 base, with 5 bases of the junction left unmatched. The germline CDR1 and CDR2 sequences are ENHRY and SYGVKD. The CDR3 length is 14 residues. The CDR3 spells CAIRTDRGQETQYF. CDR3 in DNA: TGTGCCATCCGGACGGACAGGGGCCAAGAGACCCAGTACTTC.

The gene calls are TRBV3-1 (or the pseudogene TRBV3-2) and TRBJ1-1, with D possibly being TRBD1 (5 bases). Germline assignment: CDR1 LGHDT and CDR2 YNNKEL (reference sequence). This CDR3 region has 11 residues. Trimming removed 4 bases from V and 5 bases from J, with 5 bases in between. DNA of the CDR3: TGTGCCAGCAGCCGGGGGACTGAAGCTTTCTTT. This gives the protein CASSRGTEAFF.

This clone was observed a few times. This chain joins TRBV6-5 and TRBJ2-7, with TRBD1 as a possible D gene (5 bases). The CDR3 runs 15 residues. The V end lost 3 bases, the J end lost 5 bases, and 17 bases lay between the germline ends. In germline, CDR1 is MNHEY, CDR2 SVGAGI. This CDR3 reads CASSYPSSGIHEQYF. The CDR3 region has the DNA TGTGCCAGCAGTTATCCGTCTTCAGGGATCCACGAGCAGTACTTC.

The chain joins TRBV3-1 (or the pseudogene TRBV3-2) to TRBJ1-1, with a tentative D call TRBD1 (5 bases). Trimming cost V 5 bases and J 2 bases, with 15 bases left between them. CDR1 and CDR2 from the germline V gene are LGHDT and YNNKEL (reference sequence). The CDR3 consists of 15 residues. CDR3 sequence reads: CASSFAGSPNTEAFF. DNA for the CDR3: TGTGCCAGCAGCTTCGCAGGGTCACCCAACACTGAAGCTTTCTTT.

This sequence joins TRBV9 and TRBJ1-1; D uncertain. This CDR3 spans 14 amino acids. CDR1 and CDR2 from the germline V gene are SGDLS and YYNGEE. V gave up 0 bases and J gave up 4 bases, with 10 bases separating them. CDR3 in amino acids: CASSVGSGFTEAFF. CDR3 coding DNA: TGTGCCAGCAGCGTAGGGTCCGGGTTCACTGAAGCTTTCTTT.

The CDR3 DNA sequence: TGTGCCATCAGAGCCTCCAGTTTAGAAAAACTGTTTTTT. It encodes CAIRASSLEKLFF. The chain recombines TRBV10-3 with TRBJ1-4; D gene uncertain. Trimming pared 6 bases from V and 8 bases from J, leaving 13 bases between. Germline CDR1 is ENHRY and CDR2 is SYGVKD. The CDR3 extends over 13 amino acids.

The J gene is TRBJ1-1, the V gene TRBV3-1 (or the pseudogene TRBV3-2); possible D gene TRBD1, 5 bases. The CDR3 is made up of 15 amino acids. Germline V gene sequence: CDR1 LGHDT, CDR2 YNNKEL (reference sequence). Trimming stripped 4 bases from V and 1 base from J, with 13 bases between. The CDR3 reads CASSRGGIRNTEAFF. The CDR3 region has the DNA TGTGCCAGCAGCCGGGGGGGAATCCGGAACACTGAAGCTTTCTTT.

This chain joins TRBV15 and TRBJ2-3; 10 bases align to TRBD2. The germline V gene encodes CDR1 LNHNV and CDR2 YYDKDF (reference sequence). The CDR3 covers 17 residues. The ends lost 3 bases at V and 6 bases at J; junction bases unmatched: 12. CDR3 sequence reads: CATSSATSGRAWDTQYF. Here the CDR3 DNA reads TGTGCCACCAGCAGCGCGACAAGCGGGAGGGCTTGGGATACGCAGTATTTT.

The rearrangement uses TRBV18 and TRBJ2-7, with 7 bases that match TRBD2. J was trimmed by 1 base and V by 2 bases; bases with no gene match: 8. This CDR3 is 16 amino acids long. In germline, CDR1 is KGHSH, CDR2 LQKENI. In DNA form, the CDR3 reads TGTGCCAGCTCACCAGTCGCGGGGGTAGTTTCCTACGAGCAGTACTTC. As protein: CASSPVAGVVSYEQYF.

J is TRBJ2-1 and V is TRBV28; D may be TRBD2 (6 bases). Trimming shortened V by 3 bases and J by 15 bases, and 15 bases separated the two germline ends. The CDR3 is made up of 12 amino acids. Germline V gives CDR1 MDHEN, CDR2 SYDVKM. The CDR3 DNA reads as TGTGCCAGCAGTTTTCGGACTACCATACTGTTCTTC. Amino acids: CASSFRTTILFF. Looking up the rest from reference TRBV28 and TRBJ2-1 gives the full variable domain: DVKVTQSSRYLVKRTGEKVFLECVQDMDHENMFWYRQDPGLGLRLIYFSYDVKMKEKGDIPEGYSVSREKKERFSLILESASTNQTSMYLCASSFRTTILFFGPGTRLTVL.

This clone was recorded only once. This chain's CDR3 is CASSPPGQAFSGELFF. CDR3 DNA sequence: TGTGCCAGCTCACCACCGGGACAGGCGTTTTCCGGGGAGCTGTTTTTT. The V gene is TRBV18, the J gene TRBJ2-2; 8 bases are a match to TRBD1. From germline, CDR1 is KGHSH and CDR2 LQKENI. CDR3 length equals 16 residues. The J segment lost 6 bases and the V segment lost 0 bases, leaving 6 bases of the junction unmatched.

The gene calls are TRBV6-5 and TRBJ2-7; 7 nucleotides line up with TRBD1. V trimming: 6 bases; J trimming: 3 bases; junction bases outside the gene matches: 5. The CDR3 is made up of 13 amino acids. CDR1 is MNHEY, CDR2 SVGAGI, per germline. CDR3 DNA: TGTGCCAGCAGACAGGGGCAAGGCTACGAGCAGTACTTC. Translated: CASRQGQGYEQYF.

The rearrangement links TRBV6-5 to TRBJ1-3; no clear D gene. The CDR3 spans 15 residues. The V end was cut by 0 bases, the J end by 4 bases, with 10 bases between. The germline CDR1 and CDR2 sequences are MNHEY and SVGAGI. CDR3: CASSYSFEQGNTIYF. For the CDR3, the DNA is TGTGCCAGCAGTTACTCGTTCGAGCAGGGAAACACCATATATTTT.

The V gene is TRBV10-1, the J gene TRBJ1-6; D ambiguous. Germline loops: CDR1 WNHNN, CDR2 SYGVQD (reference sequence). The CDR3 covers 13 residues. V lost 2 bases and J lost 8, with 7 bases in between. DNA of the CDR3: TGCGCCAGCAGTGAGACGCTTGATTCACCCCTCCACTTT. It is translated as CASSETLDSPLHF.

The rearrangement uses TRBV7-9 and TRBJ2-7; a weak D match, TRBD1 (6 bases). Per the germline V gene, CDR1 is SEHNR and CDR2 is FQNEAQ (reference sequence). This CDR3 contains 15 residues. The V and J ends lost 1 base and 0 bases respectively, with 10 bases between them. CDR3 sequence reads: CASSLGTELSYEQYF. CDR3 DNA sequence: TGTGCCAGCAGCTTAGGGACAGAACTCTCCTACGAGCAGTACTTC.

This chain uses TRBV7-9 with TRBJ2-7; D possibly uses TRBD1 or TRBD2 (5 bases each). This CDR3 is built from 13 residues. The ends were cut back, 9 bases at V and 3 bases at J, with 15 bases in the middle. CDR1 is SEHNR and CDR2 is FQNEAQ in the germline V gene (reference sequence). The CDR3 sequence is CASGTPGLYEQYF. Here the CDR3 DNA reads TGTGCCAGTGGGACCCCCGGGCTCTACGAGCAGTACTTC.

J is TRBJ2-7 and V is TRBV7-9; perhaps TRBD2 as D (6 bases). This CDR3 spans 14 amino acids. V was clipped by 2 bases and J by 6 bases, with 14 bases between them. Germline CDR1 reads SEHNR; CDR2 reads FQNEAQ (reference sequence). The CDR3 region has the DNA TGTGCCAGCAGCTTAAGGGGAGGTGCGCGCGAGCAGTACTTC. It yields the protein CASSLRGGAREQYF.

This clone was detected once. The V and J genes are TRBV5-1 and TRBJ2-7, with D possibly being TRBD1 or TRBD2 (5 bases each). The CDR3 contains 16 residues. V lost 0 bases and J 3 bases, leaving 16 bases between the germline ends. Germline loops: CDR1 SGHRS, CDR2 YFSETQ. CDR3 in DNA: TGCGCCAGCAGCTTGGCCGGGGCAAGAGAAGACTACGAGCAGTACTTC. Its protein is CASSLAGAREDYEQYF.

The rearrangement uses TRBV2 and TRBJ1-2; possible D gene TRBD1, 6 bases. The ends were cut back, 7 bases at V and 8 bases at J, with 14 bases in the middle. This CDR3 contains 12 residues. CDR1 is SNHLY, CDR2 FYNNEI, per germline. CDR3 bases: TGTGCCAGCACCGCGGGGGGCTTAGGCTACACCTTC. It specifies CASTAGGLGYTF.

The V call is TRBV6-5, the J call TRBJ2-1, with a possible D match to TRBD2 (6 bases). Trimming took off 0 bases at V and 8 bases at J, with 8 bases between the two ends. Germline V gene lookup returns CDR1 MNHEY and CDR2 SVGAGI. The length of the CDR3 is 13 residues. CDR3 region: CASSYSTSHEQFF. For the CDR3, the DNA is TGTGCCAGCAGTTACTCGACTAGTCATGAGCAGTTCTTC.

The V and J genes are TRBV27 and TRBJ1-1; D is unresolved. Germline V gene lookup returns CDR1 MNHEY and CDR2 SMNVEV (reference sequence). V lost 4 bases and J lost 2, with 8 bases in between. This CDR3 region has 13 residues. The CDR3 nucleotides are TGTGCCAGCAGTTACTCGGCTAACACTGAAGCTTTCTTT. It specifies CASSYSANTEAFF.

V is TRBV27 and J is TRBJ1-2; D perhaps matches TRBD1 (5 bases). CDR1 is MNHEY and CDR2 is SMNVEV in the germline V gene (reference sequence). This CDR3 is built from 15 residues. The ends were cut back, 0 bases at V and 3 bases at J, with 11 bases in the middle. The CDR3 sequence: CASSLSGVGDYGYTF. CDR3 DNA: TGTGCCAGCAGTTTATCGGGGGTCGGCGACTATGGCTACACCTTC.

This clone was counted between two and nine times. The chain is built from TRBV7-9 and TRBJ1-6; D unclear. The V gene's germline CDR1 is SEHNR and CDR2 FQNEAQ (reference sequence). Trimming removed 10 bases from V and 0 bases from J, with 10 bases in between. CDR3 length: 14 residues. The CDR3 loop is CAITGSSYNSPLHF. The CDR3 DNA is TGTGCCATAACCGGCAGCTCCTATAATTCACCCCTCCACTTT.

The V gene is TRBV3-1 (or the pseudogene TRBV3-2), the J gene TRBJ1-6; the D is unclear. V was trimmed by 8 bases and J by 0 bases, leaving 8 bases between them. The CDR3 totals 14 residues. CDR1 is LGHDT and CDR2 is YNNKEL in the germline V gene (reference sequence). The chain's CDR3 is CASRSSSYNSPLHF. CDR3 DNA: TGTGCCAGCCGCAGTAGCTCCTATAATTCACCCCTCCACTTT.

This clone was seen a few times. J is TRBJ2-7 and V is TRBV3-1 (or the pseudogene TRBV3-2); 7 bases are a match to TRBD1. CDR1 is LGHDT and CDR2 is YNNKEL in the germline V gene (reference sequence). V trimming: 1 base; J trimming: 5 bases; junction bases outside the gene matches: 11. The CDR3 extends over 16 amino acids. CDR3 protein: CASSQAAYRGEHEQYF. The DNA for the CDR3 is TGTGCCAGCAGCCAAGCCGCTTACAGGGGTGAACACGAGCAGTACTTC.